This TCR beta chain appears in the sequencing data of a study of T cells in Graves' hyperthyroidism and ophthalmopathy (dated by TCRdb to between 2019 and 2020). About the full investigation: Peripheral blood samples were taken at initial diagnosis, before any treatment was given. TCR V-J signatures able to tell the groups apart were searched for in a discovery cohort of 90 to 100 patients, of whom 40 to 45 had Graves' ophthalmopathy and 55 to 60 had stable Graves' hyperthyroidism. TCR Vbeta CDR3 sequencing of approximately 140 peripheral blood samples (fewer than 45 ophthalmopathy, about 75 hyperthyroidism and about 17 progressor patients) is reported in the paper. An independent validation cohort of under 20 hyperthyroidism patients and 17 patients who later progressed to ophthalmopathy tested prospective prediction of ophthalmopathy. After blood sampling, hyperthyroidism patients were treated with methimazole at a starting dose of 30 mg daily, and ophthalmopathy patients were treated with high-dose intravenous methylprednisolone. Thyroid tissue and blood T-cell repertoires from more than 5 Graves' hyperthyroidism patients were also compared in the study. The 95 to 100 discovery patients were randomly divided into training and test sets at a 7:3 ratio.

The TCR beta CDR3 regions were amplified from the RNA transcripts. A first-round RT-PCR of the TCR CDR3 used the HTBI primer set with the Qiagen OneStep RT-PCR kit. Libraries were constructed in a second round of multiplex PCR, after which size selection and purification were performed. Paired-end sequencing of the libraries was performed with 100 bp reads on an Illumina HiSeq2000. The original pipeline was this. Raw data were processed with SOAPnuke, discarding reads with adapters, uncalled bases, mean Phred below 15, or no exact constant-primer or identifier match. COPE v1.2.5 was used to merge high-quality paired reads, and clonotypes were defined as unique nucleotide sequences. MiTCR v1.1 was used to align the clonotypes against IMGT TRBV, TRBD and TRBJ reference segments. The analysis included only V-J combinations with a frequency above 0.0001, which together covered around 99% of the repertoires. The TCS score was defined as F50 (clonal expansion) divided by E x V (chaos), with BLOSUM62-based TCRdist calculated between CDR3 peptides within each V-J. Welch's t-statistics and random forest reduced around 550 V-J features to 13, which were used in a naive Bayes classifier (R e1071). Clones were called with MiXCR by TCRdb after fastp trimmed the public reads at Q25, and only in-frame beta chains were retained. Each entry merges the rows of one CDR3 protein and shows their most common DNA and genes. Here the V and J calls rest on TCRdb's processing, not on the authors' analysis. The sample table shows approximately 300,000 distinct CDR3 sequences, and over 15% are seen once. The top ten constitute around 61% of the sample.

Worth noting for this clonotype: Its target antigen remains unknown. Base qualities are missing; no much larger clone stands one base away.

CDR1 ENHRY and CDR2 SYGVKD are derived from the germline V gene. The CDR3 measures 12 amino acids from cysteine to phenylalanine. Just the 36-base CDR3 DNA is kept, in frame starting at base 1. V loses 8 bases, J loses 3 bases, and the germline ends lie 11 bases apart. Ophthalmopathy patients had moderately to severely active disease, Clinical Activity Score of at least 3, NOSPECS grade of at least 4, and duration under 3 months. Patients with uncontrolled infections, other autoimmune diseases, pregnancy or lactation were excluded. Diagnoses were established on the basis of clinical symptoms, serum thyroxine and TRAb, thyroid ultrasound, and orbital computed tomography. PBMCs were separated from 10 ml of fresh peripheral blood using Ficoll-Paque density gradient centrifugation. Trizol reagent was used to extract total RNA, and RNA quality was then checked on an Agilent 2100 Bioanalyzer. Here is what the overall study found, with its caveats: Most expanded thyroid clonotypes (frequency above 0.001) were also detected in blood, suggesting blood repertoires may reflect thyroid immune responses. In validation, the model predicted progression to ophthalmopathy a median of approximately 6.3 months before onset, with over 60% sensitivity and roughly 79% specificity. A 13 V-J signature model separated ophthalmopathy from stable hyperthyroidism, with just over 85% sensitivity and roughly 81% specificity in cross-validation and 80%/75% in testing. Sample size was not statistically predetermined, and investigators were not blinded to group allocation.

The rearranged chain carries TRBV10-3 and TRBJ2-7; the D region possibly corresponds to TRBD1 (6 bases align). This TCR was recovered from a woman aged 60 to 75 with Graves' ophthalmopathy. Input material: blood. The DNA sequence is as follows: TGTGCCATCGGGGGCAGTTTCTACGAGCAGTACTTC. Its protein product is CAIGGSFYEQYF.